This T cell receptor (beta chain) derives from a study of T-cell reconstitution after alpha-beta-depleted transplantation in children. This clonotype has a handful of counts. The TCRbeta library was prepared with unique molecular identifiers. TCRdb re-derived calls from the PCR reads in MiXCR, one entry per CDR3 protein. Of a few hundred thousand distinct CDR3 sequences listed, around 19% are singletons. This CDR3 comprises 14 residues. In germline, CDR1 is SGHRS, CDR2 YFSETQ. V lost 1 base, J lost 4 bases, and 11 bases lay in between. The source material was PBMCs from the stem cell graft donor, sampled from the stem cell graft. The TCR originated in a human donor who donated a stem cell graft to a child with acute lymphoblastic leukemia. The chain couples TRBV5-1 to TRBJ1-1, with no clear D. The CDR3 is CASSLIPEGTEAFF. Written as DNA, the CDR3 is TGCGCCAGCAGCTTGATCCCCGAGGGCACTGAAGCTTTCTTT.